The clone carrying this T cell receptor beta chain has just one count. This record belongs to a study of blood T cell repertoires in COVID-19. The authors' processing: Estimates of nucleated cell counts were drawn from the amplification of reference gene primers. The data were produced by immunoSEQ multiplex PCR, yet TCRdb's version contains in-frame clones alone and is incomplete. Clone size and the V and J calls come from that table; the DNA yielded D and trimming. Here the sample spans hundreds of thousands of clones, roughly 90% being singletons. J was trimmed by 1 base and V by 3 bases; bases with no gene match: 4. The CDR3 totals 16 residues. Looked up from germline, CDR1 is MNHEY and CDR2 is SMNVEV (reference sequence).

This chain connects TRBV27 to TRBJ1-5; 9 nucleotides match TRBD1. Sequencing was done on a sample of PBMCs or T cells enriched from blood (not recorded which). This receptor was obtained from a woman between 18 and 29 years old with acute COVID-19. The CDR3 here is CASSFRGQGSNQPQHF. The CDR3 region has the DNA TGTGCCAGCAGTTTCCGCGGACAGGGGAGCAATCAGCCCCAGCATTTT.